This TCR beta chain was documented in a study of blood T cell repertoires in COVID-19. The CDR3 consists of 15 residues. V was pared by 2 bases and J by 6 bases, with 4 bases of the junction left unmatched. CDR1 is SNHLY, CDR2 FYNNEI, per germline. Per the study methods: The assay estimated nucleated cells by amplifying reference gene primers. The protocol was immunoSEQ multiplex PCR, while the TCRdb copy is restricted to in-frame clones and leaves out a portion. V, J and clone size are those of that table, while D and trimming were read from the DNA. Of approximately 92,000 clones listed, more than 70% are singletons.

The V call is TRBV2, the J call TRBJ2-1; TRBD2 matches at 10 bases. What was sequenced was peripheral blood. The origin of this receptor is a woman aged 55-75 years in a cohort sampled during active or convalescent COVID-19. This chain's CDR3 is CASSELLAGSNEQFF. Here the CDR3 DNA reads TGTGCCAGCAGTGAATTACTAGCGGGGAGCAATGAGCAGTTCTTC. Using reference TRBV2 and TRBJ2-1 for the parts outside the CDR3, the full variable domain is EPEVTQTPSHQVTQMGQEVILRCVPISNHLYFYWYRQILGQKVEFLVSFYNNEISEKSEIFDDQFSVERPDGSNFTLKIRSTKLEDSAMYFCASSELLAGSNEQFFGPGTRLTVL.